The rows below give T cell receptor beta chains drawn from one sample of a study of human T cells and chemical hapten exposure. TCRdb reanalysed the reads using MiXCR and keeps one entry per CDR3 protein. The table shows more than 100,000 distinct CDR3 sequences, with around 9% occurring only once. Material: whole blood. The source is a human donor in good health. Some clones in this sample may be carry-over from other donors' samples. CDR3s include the opening cysteine and the closing phenylalanine or tryptophan. D genes are given only for firm matches. Clone size appears in some rows only: once, few, many, or a class for an expanded clone.

abundance: many
v_gene: TRBV7-2
d_gene: .
j_gene: TRBJ1-6
CDR3aa: CASSRPQESPLHF
CDR3nt: TGTGCCAGCAGCCGGCCCCAGGAGTCACCCCTCCACTTT

abundance: .
v_gene: TRBV5-1
d_gene: .
j_gene: TRBJ2-3
CDR3aa: CASSLRGGDTQYF
CDR3nt: TGCGCCAGCAGCTTGAGGGGCGGAGATACGCAGTATTTT

abundance: many
v_gene: TRBV20-1
d_gene: TRBD1
j_gene: TRBJ2-7
CDR3aa: CSARLQGRYEQYF
CDR3nt: TGCAGTGCTAGACTACAGGGGAGATACGAGCAGTACTTC

abundance: few
v_gene: TRBV6-1
d_gene: .
j_gene: TRBJ2-5
CDR3aa: CASSDSYGNQETQYF
CDR3nt: TGTGCCAGCAGTGATTCGTACGGGAACCAAGAGACCCAGTACTTC

abundance: many
v_gene: TRBV4-1
d_gene: .
j_gene: TRBJ2-2
CDR3aa: CASSQAGLSTGELFF
CDR3nt: TGCGCCAGCAGCCAAGCGGGGCTTAGCACCGGGGAGCTGTTTTTT

abundance: .
v_gene: TRBV27
d_gene: TRBD1
j_gene: TRBJ1-1
CDR3aa: CASSPWGQGAEAFF
CDR3nt: TGTGCCAGCAGTCCCTGGGGACAGGGGGCTGAAGCTTTCTTT

abundance: few
v_gene: TRBV20-1
d_gene: TRBD2
j_gene: TRBJ2-7
CDR3aa: CSANVAGANSYEQYF
CDR3nt: TGCAGTGCAAACGTAGCGGGGGCGAACTCCTACGAGCAGTACTTC

abundance: many
v_gene: TRBV7-9
d_gene: .
j_gene: TRBJ2-1
CDR3aa: CAMWGPTSSNEQFF
CDR3nt: TGTGCCATGTGGGGGCCGACTTCGAGCAATGAGCAGTTCTTC

abundance: .
v_gene: TRBV5-8
d_gene: .
j_gene: TRBJ1-1
CDR3aa: CASSLHGEAFF
CDR3nt: TGTGCCAGCAGCTTACATGGTGAAGCTTTCTTT

abundance: .
v_gene: TRBV12-3/TRBV12-4
d_gene: TRBD1
j_gene: TRBJ2-7
CDR3aa: CASRLTGDYEQYF
CDR3nt: TGTGCCAGCAGGCTCACAGGGGACTACGAGCAGTACTTC

abundance: .
v_gene: TRBV2
d_gene: .
j_gene: TRBJ1-1
CDR3aa: CASMGTAVTEAFF
CDR3nt: TGTGCCAGCATGGGCACGGCTGTCACTGAAGCTTTCTTT

abundance: many
v_gene: TRBV20-1
d_gene: .
j_gene: TRBJ1-5
CDR3aa: CSAQHRDINQPQHF
CDR3nt: TGCAGTGCTCAACACCGGGACATTAATCAGCCCCAGCATTTT

abundance: .
v_gene: TRBV11-2
d_gene: TRBD2
j_gene: TRBJ2-5
CDR3aa: CASSFFRARDYKMEETQYF
CDR3nt: TGTGCCAGCAGCTTTTTCCGGGCTCGGGACTACAAGATGGAAGAGACCCAGTACTTC

abundance: .
v_gene: TRBV10-3
d_gene: .
j_gene: TRBJ2-3
CDR3aa: CAISESWEGDSTDTQYF
CDR3nt: TGTGCCATCAGTGAGTCGTGGGAAGGCGATAGCACAGATACGCAGTATTTT

abundance: .
v_gene: TRBV7-9
d_gene: .
j_gene: TRBJ2-6
CDR3aa: CASKRDTGGGANVLTF
CDR3nt: TGTGCCAGCAAACGGGATACAGGCGGTGGGGCCAACGTCCTGACTTTC

abundance: .
v_gene: TRBV5-1
d_gene: TRBD1
j_gene: TRBJ2-3
CDR3aa: CASSLVQGSGDTQYF
CDR3nt: TGCGCCAGCAGCTTGGTACAGGGGTCCGGAGATACGCAGTATTTT

abundance: few
v_gene: TRBV10-1
d_gene: TRBD2
j_gene: TRBJ2-2
CDR3aa: CASSDLAGMNTGELFF
CDR3nt: TGCGCCAGCAGTGATCTAGCGGGGATGAACACCGGGGAGCTGTTTTTT

abundance: few
v_gene: TRBV6-5
d_gene: .
j_gene: TRBJ1-6
CDR3aa: CASSYSQSGAYNSPLHF
CDR3nt: TGTGCCAGCAGTTACTCACAATCAGGGGCTTATAATTCACCCCTCCACTTT

abundance: few
v_gene: TRBV7-9
d_gene: TRBD1
j_gene: TRBJ2-7
CDR3aa: CASSGGQASPTYEQYF
CDR3nt: TGTGCCAGCAGCGGTGGACAGGCCTCGCCGACCTACGAGCAGTACTTC

abundance: .
v_gene: TRBV5-1
d_gene: .
j_gene: TRBJ2-3
CDR3aa: CASSRRIFPLTDTQYF
CDR3nt: TGCGCCAGCAGCCGTCGGATATTCCCTCTCACAGATACGCAGTATTTT

abundance: few
v_gene: TRBV19
d_gene: TRBD1
j_gene: TRBJ2-3
CDR3aa: CASSRGDRVQDTQYF
CDR3nt: TGTGCCAGTAGTAGAGGGGACAGGGTCCAGGATACGCAGTATTTT

abundance: few
v_gene: TRBV6-1
d_gene: TRBD1
j_gene: TRBJ1-1
CDR3aa: CASSEIRDRGNRRTEAFF
CDR3nt: TGTGCCAGCAGTGAGATCCGGGACAGGGGTAATAGGAGAACTGAAGCTTTCTTT

abundance: many
v_gene: TRBV6-1
d_gene: .
j_gene: TRBJ1-6
CDR3aa: CASSEQGNSPLHF
CDR3nt: TGTGCCAGCAGTGAACAGGGGAATTCACCCCTCCACTTT

abundance: .
v_gene: TRBV10-3
d_gene: .
j_gene: TRBJ2-3
CDR3aa: CATGSSTDTQYF
CDR3nt: TGTGCCACGGGATCTAGCACAGATACGCAGTATTTT

abundance: many
v_gene: TRBV27
d_gene: .
j_gene: TRBJ2-1
CDR3aa: CASSFGGPYNEQFF
CDR3nt: TGTGCCAGCAGTTTCGGGGGACCCTACAATGAGCAGTTCTTC

abundance: few
v_gene: TRBV5-1
d_gene: TRBD2
j_gene: TRBJ2-3
CDR3aa: CASSLRGVLTDTQYF
CDR3nt: TGCGCCAGCAGCTTGCGGGGGGTCCTCACAGATACGCAGTATTTT

abundance: few
v_gene: TRBV6-1
d_gene: .
j_gene: TRBJ1-1
CDR3aa: CASSEAAGPAAFF
CDR3nt: TGTGCCAGCAGTGAAGCGGCGGGGCCCGCAGCTTTCTTT

abundance: .
v_gene: TRBV4-1
d_gene: .
j_gene: TRBJ2-2
CDR3aa: CASSQPGLNTGELFF
CDR3nt: TGCGCCAGCAGCCAGCCGGGCCTTAACACCGGGGAGCTGTTTTTT

abundance: .
v_gene: TRBV2
d_gene: .
j_gene: TRBJ2-4
CDR3aa: CASRGPGNIQYF
CDR3nt: TGTGCCAGCAGGGGCCCCGGCAACATTCAGTACTTC

abundance: many
v_gene: TRBV20-1
d_gene: .
j_gene: TRBJ1-2
CDR3aa: CSARYPVANYGYTF
CDR3nt: TGCAGTGCTAGATATCCAGTAGCTAACTATGGCTACACCTTC

abundance: .
v_gene: TRBV5-1
d_gene: .
j_gene: TRBJ2-7
CDR3aa: CASSLKGTVEQYF
CDR3nt: TGCGCCAGCAGCTTGAAGGGGACGGTCGAGCAGTACTTC

abundance: few
v_gene: TRBV12-3/TRBV12-4
d_gene: TRBD2
j_gene: TRBJ2-3
CDR3aa: CASKAAGASGREDTQYF
CDR3nt: TGTGCCAGCAAAGCTGCTGGGGCTAGCGGGAGGGAAGATACGCAGTATTTT

abundance: few
v_gene: TRBV5-1
d_gene: .
j_gene: TRBJ1-5
CDR3aa: CASSPGSGEAVNQPQHF
CDR3nt: TGCGCCAGCAGCCCGGGGTCGGGGGAGGCGGTCAATCAGCCCCAGCATTTT

abundance: .
v_gene: TRBV4-2
d_gene: TRBD1
j_gene: TRBJ2-1
CDR3aa: CASSQSGQGNSWGQFF
CDR3nt: TGTGCCAGCAGCCAATCGGGACAGGGAAACTCATGGGGGCAGTTCTTC

abundance: many
v_gene: TRBV6-5
d_gene: .
j_gene: TRBJ1-5
CDR3aa: CASSVQGMGNQPQHF
CDR3nt: TGTGCCAGCAGTGTACAGGGTATGGGCAATCAGCCCCAGCATTTT

abundance: .
v_gene: TRBV12-3/TRBV12-4
d_gene: .
j_gene: TRBJ1-1
CDR3aa: CASKLAPANTEAFF
CDR3nt: TGTGCCAGCAAGTTAGCTCCTGCGAACACTGAAGCTTTCTTT

abundance: many
v_gene: TRBV7-9
d_gene: TRBD1
j_gene: TRBJ1-1
CDR3aa: CASSPNREGQEAFF
CDR3nt: TGTGCCAGCAGCCCAAATCGAGAGGGACAGGAAGCTTTCTTT

abundance: many
v_gene: TRBV5-1
d_gene: .
j_gene: TRBJ2-3
CDR3aa: CASSNLQGSGTDTQYF
CDR3nt: TGCGCCAGCAGTAATCTGCAGGGATCCGGCACAGATACGCAGTATTTT

abundance: few
v_gene: TRBV20-1
d_gene: .
j_gene: TRBJ2-7
CDR3aa: CSARDHGKSIYEQYF
CDR3nt: TGCAGTGCTAGAGATCATGGGAAATCGATCTACGAGCAGTACTTC

abundance: .
v_gene: TRBV24-1
d_gene: TRBD2
j_gene: TRBJ2-2
CDR3aa: CATTDGAGDTGELFF
CDR3nt: TGTGCCACCACCGATGGCGCGGGGGACACCGGGGAGCTGTTTTTT

abundance: few
v_gene: TRBV2
d_gene: .
j_gene: TRBJ2-1
CDR3aa: CASSEEDRAKGNEQFF
CDR3nt: TGTGCCAGCAGTGAAGAGGACAGAGCCAAGGGGAATGAGCAGTTCTTC

abundance: many
v_gene: TRBV11-2
d_gene: TRBD1
j_gene: TRBJ1-2
CDR3aa: CASSLELGRGIYGYTF
CDR3nt: TGTGCCAGCAGCTTAGAATTGGGCAGGGGGATCTATGGCTACACCTTC

abundance: .
v_gene: TRBV7-2
d_gene: .
j_gene: TRBJ2-7
CDR3aa: CASSLRLWTSDEQYF
CDR3nt: TGTGCCAGCAGCTTAAGGCTCTGGACATCCGACGAGCAGTACTTC

abundance: many
v_gene: TRBV11-2
d_gene: .
j_gene: TRBJ2-7
CDR3aa: CASSFWTKETEEQYF
CDR3nt: TGTGCCAGCAGCTTCTGGACCAAGGAGACTGAAGAGCAGTACTTC

abundance: few
v_gene: TRBV20-1
d_gene: .
j_gene: TRBJ2-6
CDR3aa: CSARVGSRVTQDSGANVLTF
CDR3nt: TGCAGTGCTAGAGTGGGCTCTCGGGTGACACAAGACTCTGGGGCCAACGTCCTGACTTTC

abundance: many
v_gene: TRBV30
d_gene: .
j_gene: TRBJ1-2
CDR3aa: CAWSPTDSSLYGYTF
CDR3nt: TGTGCCTGGAGTCCGACAGACTCATCACTCTATGGCTACACCTTC

abundance: .
v_gene: TRBV12-3/TRBV12-4
d_gene: TRBD2
j_gene: TRBJ2-1
CDR3aa: CASSRTSGSLNEQFF
CDR3nt: TGTGCCAGCAGTCGGACTAGCGGGAGTTTAAATGAGCAGTTCTTC

abundance: .
v_gene: TRBV7-2
d_gene: .
j_gene: TRBJ2-7
CDR3aa: CASSLARGRTYNYEQYF
CDR3nt: TGTGCCAGCAGCTTAGCCCGGGGCAGAACCTACAACTACGAGCAGTACTTC

abundance: few
v_gene: TRBV5-1
d_gene: TRBD2
j_gene: TRBJ2-7
CDR3aa: CASKGLAGGSGSYEQYF
CDR3nt: TGCGCCAGCAAGGGACTAGCGGGAGGCTCGGGGTCCTACGAGCAGTACTTC

abundance: many
v_gene: TRBV7-2
d_gene: .
j_gene: TRBJ2-2
CDR3aa: CASSSGTLNTGELFF
CDR3nt: TGTGCCAGCAGTTCCGGGACTTTGAACACCGGGGAGCTGTTTTTT

abundance: .
v_gene: TRBV12-3/TRBV12-4
d_gene: .
j_gene: TRBJ1-1
CDR3aa: CASGRGAFEAFF
CDR3nt: TGTGCCAGCGGCAGGGGCGCTTTTGAAGCTTTCTTT

abundance: few
v_gene: TRBV29-1
d_gene: .
j_gene: TRBJ2-3
CDR3aa: CSVTLGNTDTQYF
CDR3nt: TGCAGCGTGACCCTGGGGAACACAGATACGCAGTATTTT

abundance: .
v_gene: TRBV12-3/TRBV12-4
d_gene: .
j_gene: TRBJ2-6
CDR3aa: CASSLGSAGANVLTF
CDR3nt: TGTGCCAGCAGTTTAGGCTCGGCTGGGGCCAACGTCCTGACTTTC